The table lists the clone carrying this TCR beta chain with many counts. Its antigen is still unknown. The source of the sample is a study of human T cells and chemical hapten exposure. Turning to the study itself: Diphenylcyclopropenone, dosed weekly to the scalp, was given to patients throughout the roughly 25-week study. Notes on the study in general: Positive correlation was observed between PT1 expanded TCR counts and patch test score. Relative to control repertoires, expanded TCRs gave rise to significantly more large CDR3 similarity clusters.

The library gave individual cDNA molecules unique molecular identifiers. TCRdb analysed the RACE reads with MiXCR anew, one entry per CDR3 protein. The table shows 270,000 or so distinct CDR3 sequences, with around 7% occurring only once. Time point indicated: pre-sensitization, week 0. Treatment specified: therapeutic diphenylcyclopropenone sensitization with weekly scalp DPC. This TCR was recovered from a man in his late teens or twenties with alopecia areata. Some clones in this sample may be carry-over from other donors' samples. Material: whole blood, obtained in connection with sensitization to the hapten diphenylcyclopropenone (DPC).

In DNA form, the CDR3 reads TGTGCCATCAGCCGAGACAGGGACCGCTATGGCTACACCTTC. Translating it yields CAISRDRDRYGYTF. This chain joins TRBV10-3 and TRBJ1-2; 7 bases line up with TRBD1. The J segment lost 4 bases and the V segment lost 6 bases, leaving 8 bases of the junction unmatched. The CDR3 loop spans 14 amino acids. The germline CDR1 and CDR2 sequences are ENHRY and SYGVKD.